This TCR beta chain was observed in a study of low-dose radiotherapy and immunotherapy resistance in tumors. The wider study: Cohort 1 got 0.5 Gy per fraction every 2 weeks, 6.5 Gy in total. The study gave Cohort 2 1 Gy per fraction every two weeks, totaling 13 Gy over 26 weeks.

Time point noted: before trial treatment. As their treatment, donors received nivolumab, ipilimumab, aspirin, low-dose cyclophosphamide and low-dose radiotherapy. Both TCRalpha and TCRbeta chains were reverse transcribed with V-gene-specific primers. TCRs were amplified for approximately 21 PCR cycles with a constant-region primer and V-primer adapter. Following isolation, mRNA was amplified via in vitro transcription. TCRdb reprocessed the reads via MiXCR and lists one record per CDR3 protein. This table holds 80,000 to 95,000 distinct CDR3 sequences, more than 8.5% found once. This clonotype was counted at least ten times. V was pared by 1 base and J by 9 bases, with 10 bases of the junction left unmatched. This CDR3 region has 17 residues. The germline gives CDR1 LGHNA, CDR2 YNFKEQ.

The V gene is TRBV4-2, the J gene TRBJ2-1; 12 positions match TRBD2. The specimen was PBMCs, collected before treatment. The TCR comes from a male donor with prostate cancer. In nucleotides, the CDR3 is TGTGCCAGCAGCCAAGTCCCTAGCGGGAGGGACTTAGGTGAGCAGTTCTTC. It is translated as CASSQVPSGRDLGEQFF.